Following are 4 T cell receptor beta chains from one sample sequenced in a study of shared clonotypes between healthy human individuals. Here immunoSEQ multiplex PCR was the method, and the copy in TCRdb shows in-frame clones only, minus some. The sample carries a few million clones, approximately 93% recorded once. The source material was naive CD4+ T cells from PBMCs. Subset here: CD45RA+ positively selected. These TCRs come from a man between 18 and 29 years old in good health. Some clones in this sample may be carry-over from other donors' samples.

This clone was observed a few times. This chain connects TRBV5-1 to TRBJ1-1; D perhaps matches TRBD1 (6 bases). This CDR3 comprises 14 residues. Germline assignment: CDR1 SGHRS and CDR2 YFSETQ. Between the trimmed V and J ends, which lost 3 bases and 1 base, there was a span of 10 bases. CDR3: CASSSRTANTEAFF. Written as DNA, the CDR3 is TGCGCCAGCAGCTCACGGACAGCGAACACTGAAGCTTTCTTT.

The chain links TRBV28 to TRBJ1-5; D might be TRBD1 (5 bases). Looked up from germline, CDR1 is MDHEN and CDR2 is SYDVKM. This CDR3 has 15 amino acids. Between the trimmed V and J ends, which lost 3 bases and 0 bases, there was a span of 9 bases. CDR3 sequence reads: CASSFEGLSNQPQHF. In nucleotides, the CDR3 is TGTGCCAGCAGTTTTGAGGGGCTTAGCAATCAGCCCCAGCATTTT.

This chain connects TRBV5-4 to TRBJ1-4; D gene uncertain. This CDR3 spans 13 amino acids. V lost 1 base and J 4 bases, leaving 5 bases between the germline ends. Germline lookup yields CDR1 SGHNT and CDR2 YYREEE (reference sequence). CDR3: CASSLQNNEKLFF. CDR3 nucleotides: TGTGCCAGCAGCTTGCAGAATAATGAAAAACTGTTTTTT.

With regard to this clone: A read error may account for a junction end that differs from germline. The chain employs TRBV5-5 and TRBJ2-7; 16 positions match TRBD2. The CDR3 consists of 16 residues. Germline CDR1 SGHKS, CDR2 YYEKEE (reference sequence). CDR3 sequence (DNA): TGTGCCAGCAGCTTAATAGCGGGACTAGCGGGAGGGCCCCAGCACTTC. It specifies CASSLIAGLAGGPQHF.